One sample yielded the 4 T cell receptor beta chains listed below, sequenced in a study of control samples from healthy donors and cancer patients. Assay used: immunoSEQ multiplex PCR; TCRdb lists only in-frame clones, some missing. The table has around 100,000 clones, about 90% seen once. Sequenced material: blood. Receptor source: a woman aged 18-29 years in good health.

The V call is TRBV10-3, the J call TRBJ1-3; TRBD1 matches 7 bases. Trimming took 6 bases from V and 2 from J; bases not matched to a gene: 4. Germline values: CDR1 ENHRY, CDR2 SYGVKD. The CDR3 extends over 14 amino acids. The CDR3 DNA is TGTGCCATCAGGCCAGGGGGGACTGGAAACACCATATATTTT. Amino acid sequence: CAIRPGGTGNTIYF.

This clone was recorded only once. The chain combines TRBV7-2 with TRBJ2-6, with unresolved D. Trimming cost V 4 bases and J 3 bases, with 13 bases left between them. The CDR3 runs 16 residues. The germline gives CDR1 SGHTA, CDR2 FQGNSA. CDR3 DNA: TGTGCCAGCAGCTCAATGACACGAGTTGGGGCCAACGTCCTGACTTTC. Its protein product is CASSSMTRVGANVLTF.

The genes are TRBV28 and TRBJ1-2, with TRBD1 as a possible D gene (5 bases). Germline CDR1 reads MDHEN; CDR2 reads SYDVKM. V shed 8 bases and J shed 8 bases, with 15 bases lying between them. There are 12 residues in the CDR3. The CDR3 loop reads CASYSPGPGYTF. The CDR3 DNA reads TGTGCCAGCTATTCCCCGGGACCCGGCTACACCTTC.

This chain joins TRBV18 and TRBJ2-7, with TRBD1 identical over 8 bases. CDR3 length: 15 amino acids. In germline, CDR1 is KGHSH, CDR2 LQKENI. Trimming removed 2 bases from V and 5 bases from J; junction bases left unmatched: 8. Written as DNA, the CDR3 is TGTGCCAGCTCACCATTGTCAGGGGGCGGCGACGAGCAGTACTTC. Its protein is CASSPLSGGGDEQYF.